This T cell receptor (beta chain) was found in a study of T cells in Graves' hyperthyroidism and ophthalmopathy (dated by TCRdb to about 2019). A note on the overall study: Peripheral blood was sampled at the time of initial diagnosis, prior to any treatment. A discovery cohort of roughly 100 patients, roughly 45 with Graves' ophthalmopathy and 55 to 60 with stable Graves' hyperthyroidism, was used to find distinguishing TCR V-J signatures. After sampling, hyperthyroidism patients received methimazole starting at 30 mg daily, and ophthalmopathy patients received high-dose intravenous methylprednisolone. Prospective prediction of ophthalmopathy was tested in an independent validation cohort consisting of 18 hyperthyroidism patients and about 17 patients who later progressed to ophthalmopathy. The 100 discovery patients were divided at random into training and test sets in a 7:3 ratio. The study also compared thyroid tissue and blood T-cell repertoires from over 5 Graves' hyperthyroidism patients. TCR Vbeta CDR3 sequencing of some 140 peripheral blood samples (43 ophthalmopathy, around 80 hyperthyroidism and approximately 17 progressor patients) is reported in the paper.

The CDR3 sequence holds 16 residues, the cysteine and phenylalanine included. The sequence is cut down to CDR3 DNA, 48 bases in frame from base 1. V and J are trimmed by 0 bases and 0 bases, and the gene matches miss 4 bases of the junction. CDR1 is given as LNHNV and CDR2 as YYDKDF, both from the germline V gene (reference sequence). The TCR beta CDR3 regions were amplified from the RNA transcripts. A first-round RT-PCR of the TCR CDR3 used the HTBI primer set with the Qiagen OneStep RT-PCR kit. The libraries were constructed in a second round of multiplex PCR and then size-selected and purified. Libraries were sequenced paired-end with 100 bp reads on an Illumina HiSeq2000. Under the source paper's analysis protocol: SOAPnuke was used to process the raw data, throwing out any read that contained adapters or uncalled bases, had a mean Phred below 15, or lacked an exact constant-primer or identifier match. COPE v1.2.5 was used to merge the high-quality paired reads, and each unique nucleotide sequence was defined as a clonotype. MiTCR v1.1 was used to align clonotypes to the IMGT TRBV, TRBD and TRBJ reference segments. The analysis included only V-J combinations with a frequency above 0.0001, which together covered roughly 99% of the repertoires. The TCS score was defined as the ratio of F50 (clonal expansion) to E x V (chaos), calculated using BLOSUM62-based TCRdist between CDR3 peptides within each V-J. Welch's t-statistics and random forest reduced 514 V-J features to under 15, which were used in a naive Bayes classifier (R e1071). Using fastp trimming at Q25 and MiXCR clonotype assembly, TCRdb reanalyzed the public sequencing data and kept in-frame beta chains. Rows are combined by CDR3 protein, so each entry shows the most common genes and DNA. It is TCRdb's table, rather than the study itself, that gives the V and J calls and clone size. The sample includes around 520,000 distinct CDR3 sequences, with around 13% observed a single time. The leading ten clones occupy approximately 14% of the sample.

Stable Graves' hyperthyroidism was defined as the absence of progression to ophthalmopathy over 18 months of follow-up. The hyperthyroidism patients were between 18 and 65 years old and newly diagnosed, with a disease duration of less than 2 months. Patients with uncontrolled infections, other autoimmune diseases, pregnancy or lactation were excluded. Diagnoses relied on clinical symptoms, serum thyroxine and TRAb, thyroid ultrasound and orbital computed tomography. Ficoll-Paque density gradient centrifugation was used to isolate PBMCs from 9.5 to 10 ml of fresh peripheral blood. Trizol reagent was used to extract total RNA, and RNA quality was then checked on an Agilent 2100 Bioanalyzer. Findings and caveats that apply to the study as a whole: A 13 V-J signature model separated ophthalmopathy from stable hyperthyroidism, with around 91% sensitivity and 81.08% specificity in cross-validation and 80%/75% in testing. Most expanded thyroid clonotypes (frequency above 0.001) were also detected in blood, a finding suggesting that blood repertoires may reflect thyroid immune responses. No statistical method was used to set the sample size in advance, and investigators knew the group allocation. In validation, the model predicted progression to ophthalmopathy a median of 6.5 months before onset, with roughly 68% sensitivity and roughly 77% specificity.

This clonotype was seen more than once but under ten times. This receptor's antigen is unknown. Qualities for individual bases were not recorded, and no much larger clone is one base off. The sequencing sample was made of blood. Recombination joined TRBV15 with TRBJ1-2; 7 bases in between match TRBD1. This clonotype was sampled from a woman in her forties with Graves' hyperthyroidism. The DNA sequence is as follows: TGTGCCACCAGCAGAGATCTAGGGGGCCCTAACTATGGCTACACCTTC. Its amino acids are CATSRDLGGPNYGYTF.